This record looks at one T cell receptor (beta chain) sequence and its context. This entry comes from a study of T cell responses to AZD1222 COVID-19 vaccine. TCRdb's table, derived via immunoSEQ multiplex PCR, lists solely in-frame clones and lacks some. Of over 150,000 clones in the sample, 94% were seen once. V was pared by 6 bases and J by 8 bases, with 13 bases between. There are 13 residues in the CDR3. Germline-derived CDR1 and CDR2 are LNHDA and SQIVND (reference sequence). The sequences come from peripheral blood, collected 28 days after the second AZD1222 dose. This clonotype was sampled from an adult who received the AZD1222 COVID-19 vaccine. The V call is TRBV19, the J call TRBJ2-2; D is possibly TRBD1 (6 bases). This CDR3 is CASRTGMVGELFF. CDR3 in DNA: TGTGCCAGTAGAACAGGGATGGTAGGGGAGCTGTTTTTT.